The entry below describes one T cell receptor beta chain. The antigen is undetermined. Germline CDR1 reads SGHRS; CDR2 reads YFSETQ. With V trimmed by 0 bases and J by 7 bases, 4 bases remained unmatched. This CDR3 spans 15 amino acids. The data were taken from a study of cytotoxic CD8 clonotypes in ibrutinib-treated CLL. The overall study: Across the patients, some ten were relapsed/refractory, roughly 15 treatment-naive and about 17 IGHV unmutated. Outcomes included around 25 partial and 2 complete responses; after median around 5.5 years, roughly 14 stayed remitted and some twelve progressed. General observations from the study: Clonality was higher at ibrutinib response and returned toward baseline at progression.

Here immunoSEQ multiplex PCR was the method, and the copy in TCRdb shows in-frame clones only, minus some. The sample has approximately 210,000 clones, about 72% seen once. This sample comprised PBMCs, obtained after 24 months of ibrutinib treatment. The origin of this receptor is a human donor with chronic lymphocytic leukemia. This chain joins TRBV5-1 and TRBJ2-1; 10 nucleotides line up with TRBD2. In DNA form, the CDR3 reads TGCGCCAGCAGCTTGGTGGCTAGCGGGAGAAATGAGCAGTTCTTC. This gives the protein CASSLVASGRNEQFF.